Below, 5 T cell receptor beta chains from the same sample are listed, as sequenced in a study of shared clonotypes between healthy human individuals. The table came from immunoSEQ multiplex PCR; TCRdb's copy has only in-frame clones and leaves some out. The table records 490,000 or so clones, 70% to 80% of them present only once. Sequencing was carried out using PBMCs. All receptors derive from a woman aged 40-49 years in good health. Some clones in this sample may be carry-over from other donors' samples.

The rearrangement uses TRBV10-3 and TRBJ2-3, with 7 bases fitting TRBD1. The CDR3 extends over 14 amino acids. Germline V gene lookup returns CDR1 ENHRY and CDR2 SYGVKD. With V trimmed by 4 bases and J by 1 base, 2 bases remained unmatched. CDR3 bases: TGTGCCATCAGTGCCGGACAGGGCACAGATACGCAGTATTTT. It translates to CAISAGQGTDTQYF.

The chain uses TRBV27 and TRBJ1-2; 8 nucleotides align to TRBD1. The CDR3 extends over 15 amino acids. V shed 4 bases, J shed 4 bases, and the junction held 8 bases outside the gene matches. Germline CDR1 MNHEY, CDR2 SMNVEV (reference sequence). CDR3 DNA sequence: TGTGCCAGCAGTTCGCAGGGGGCCTCCCCCTATGGCTACACCTTC. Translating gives CASSSQGASPYGYTF.

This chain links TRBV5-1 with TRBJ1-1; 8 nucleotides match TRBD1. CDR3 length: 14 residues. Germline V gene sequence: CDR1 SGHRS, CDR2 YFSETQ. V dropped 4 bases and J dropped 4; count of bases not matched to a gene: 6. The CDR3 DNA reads TGCGCCAGCAGCGGACAGGGACCGGGCACTGAAGCTTTCTTT. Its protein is CASSGQGPGTEAFF.

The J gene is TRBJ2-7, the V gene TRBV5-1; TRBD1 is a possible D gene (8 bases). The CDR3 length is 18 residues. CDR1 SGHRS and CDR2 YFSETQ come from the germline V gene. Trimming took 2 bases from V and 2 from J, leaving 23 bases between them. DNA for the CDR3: TGCGCCAGCAGCTTTTTCCCCTCGGGGGGACAGGTGGCCTACGAGCAGTACTTC. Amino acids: CASSFFPSGGQVAYEQYF. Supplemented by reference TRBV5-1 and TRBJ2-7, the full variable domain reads KAGVTQTPRYLIKTRGQQVTLSCSPISGHRSVSWYQQTPGQGLQFLFEYFSETQRNKGNFPGRFSGRQFSNSRSEMNVSTLELGDSALYLCASSFFPSGGQVAYEQYFGPGTRLTVT.

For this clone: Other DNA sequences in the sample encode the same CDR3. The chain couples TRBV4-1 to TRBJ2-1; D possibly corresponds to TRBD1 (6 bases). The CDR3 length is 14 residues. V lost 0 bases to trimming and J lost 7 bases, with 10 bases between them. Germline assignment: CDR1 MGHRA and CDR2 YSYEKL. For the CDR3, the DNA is TGCGCCAGCAGCCAAGATTGGGGGCGGAATGAGCAGTTCTTC. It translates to CASSQDWGRNEQFF.